The 29 T cell receptor beta chains below were found in one sample sequenced in a study of technical replicates of blood from a few donors. Method: immunoSEQ multiplex PCR; TCRdb's copy keeps in-frame clones and lacks some. The sample carries about 94,000 clones, more than 90% recorded once. Sequences were obtained from T cells isolated from PBMCs. The source is a human donor in good health.

The rearrangement uses TRBV29-1 and TRBJ2-5, with 10 bases matching TRBD1. Germline V gives CDR1 SQVTM, CDR2 ANQGSEA. This CDR3 spans 13 amino acids. V shed 7 bases, J shed 2 bases, and the junction held 4 bases outside the gene matches. The CDR3 DNA follows: TGCAGCGCCCGGACAGGGGGACAAGAGACCCAGTACTTC. Its protein is CSARTGGQETQYF.

The chain recombines TRBV6-6 with TRBJ2-5, with 12 bases identical to TRBD2. The germline CDR1 and CDR2 sequences are MNHNY and SVGAGI (reference sequence). The V segment lost 4 bases and the J segment 4 bases; nucleotides outside the gene matches: 7. The CDR3 is made up of 16 amino acids. CDR3 sequence (DNA): TGTGCCAGCAGTTTGACTAGCGGGAGTTCGAGAGAGACCCAGTACTTC. Translation: CASSLTSGSSRETQYF.

The chain joins TRBV7-8 to TRBJ2-1; D might be TRBD2 (6 bases). The CDR3 is 15 amino acids. Germline CDR1 SGHVS, CDR2 FQNEAQ. The germline V and J ends were trimmed by 1 base and 12 bases, with 19 bases remaining between them. The CDR3 is CASSLGRVTPLGQFF. CDR3 DNA sequence: TGTGCCAGCAGCTTAGGGAGGGTTACACCTTTAGGGCAGTTCTTC.

This clone occurred once. J is TRBJ2-5 and V is TRBV27, with TRBD2 matching over 10 bases. This CDR3 is 19 amino acids long. Germline CDR1 reads MNHEY; CDR2 reads SMNVEV (reference sequence). The V gene end was trimmed by 6 bases and the J gene end by 3 bases; junction bases not matched to a gene: 19. This chain's CDR3 is CASRGRWTSGGGTKETQYF. The DNA of the CDR3 is TGTGCCAGCAGGGGGAGATGGACTAGCGGAGGAGGGACCAAAGAGACCCAGTACTTC.

This clone appeared once. The chain is built from TRBV14 and TRBJ2-7, with TRBD2 identical over 7 bases. Germline CDR1 is SGHDN and CDR2 is FVKESK. V gave up 2 bases and J gave up 7 bases; unmatched junction bases: 14. The CDR3 has 16 amino acids. This chain's CDR3 is CASSQYAGRATGEQYF. CDR3 nucleotides: TGTGCCAGCAGCCAATATGCAGGGAGGGCGACCGGGGAGCAGTACTTC.

The J gene is TRBJ1-2, the V gene TRBV5-1, with D maybe TRBD1 (6 bases). Germline V lookup: CDR1 SGHRS, CDR2 YFSETQ. The CDR3 covers 13 residues. Trimming took off 1 base at V and 8 bases at J, with 12 bases between the two ends. The CDR3 coding sequence is TGCGCCAGCAGCTTGACAGGGTCCTACGGCTACACCTTC. It codes for CASSLTGSYGYTF.

This clone was detected once. This chain joins TRBV27 and TRBJ2-7; 9 bases agree with TRBD1. CDR3 size: 18 residues. J lost 3 bases, V lost 0 bases, and 12 bases had no gene match. Germline-derived CDR1 and CDR2 are MNHEY and SMNVEV (reference sequence). CDR3 sequence: CASSLSGPFRTGVYEQYF. CDR3 coding DNA: TGTGCCAGCAGTTTATCGGGTCCGTTTAGGACAGGGGTCTACGAGCAGTACTTC.

V usage is TRBV6-1 and J usage is TRBJ1-1, with no clear D. Per germline, CDR1 MNHNS and CDR2 SASEGT. Trimming took off 5 bases at V and 6 bases at J, with 10 bases between the two ends. The CDR3 consists of 12 residues. Here the CDR3 reads CASSRTGPEAFF. CDR3 DNA sequence: TGTGCCAGCAGTAGGACTGGCCCTGAAGCTTTCTTT.

The J gene is TRBJ2-4, the V gene TRBV11-2, with TRBD1 matching 8 bases. The CDR3 loop spans 18 amino acids. V was clipped by 3 bases and J by 2 bases; unmatched bases: 12. Germline V gene data show CDR1 as SGHAT and CDR2 as FQNNGV. The CDR3 DNA follows: TGTGCCAGCAGCTTGCTCGGACAGGGAAGAAGGTCCAAAAACATTCAGTACTTC. Its translation: CASSLLGQGRRSKNIQYF. The full variable domain, rest sourced from reference TRBV11-2 and TRBJ2-4, is EAGVAQSPRYKIIEKRQSVAFWCNPISGHATLYWYQQILGQGPKLLIQFQNNGVVDDSQLPKDRFSAERLKGVDSTLKIQPAKLEDSAVYLCASSLLGQGRRSKNIQYFGAGTRLSVL.

The chain uses TRBV6-5 and TRBJ2-2, with D maybe TRBD2 (6 bases). The V gene lost 4 bases and the J gene lost 5 bases, with 14 bases spanning the gap. Germline loops: CDR1 MNHEY, CDR2 SVGAGI. This CDR3 has 15 amino acids. This chain's CDR3 is CASSSLARETGELFF. Written as DNA, the CDR3 is TGTGCCAGCAGTTCCCTAGCGAGAGAGACCGGGGAGCTGTTTTTT.

The chain recombines TRBV5-1 with TRBJ2-5; a possible D gene is TRBD1 (5 bases). Per germline, CDR1 SGHRS and CDR2 YFSETQ. Deletions cut 5 bases from V and 4 bases from J, with 18 bases between. This CDR3 has 15 residues. The CDR3 coding sequence is TGCGCCAGCAGTTCCCTGACGGGTAGGGGAGAGACCCAGTACTTC. Translation gives CASSSLTGRGETQYF.

This chain uses TRBV30 with TRBJ1-3; no definite D call. The germline V and J ends were trimmed by 2 bases and 2 bases, with 10 bases remaining between them. CDR1 GTSNPN and CDR2 SVGIG come from the germline V gene (reference sequence). The CDR3 runs 14 residues. This CDR3 reads CAWSPGGAGNTIYF. The CDR3 coding sequence is TGTGCCTGGAGTCCGGGTGGAGCTGGAAACACCATATATTTT.

The chain uses TRBV15 and TRBJ1-1, with 10 bases lining up with TRBD1. In germline, CDR1 is LNHNV, CDR2 YYDKDF (reference sequence). V shed 4 bases, J shed 3 bases, and the junction held 2 bases outside the gene matches. CDR3 size: 14 residues. For the CDR3, the DNA is TGTGCCACCAGCACCGGACAGGGGGACACTGAAGCTTTCTTT. Translating it yields CATSTGQGDTEAFF.

The J gene is TRBJ2-4, the V gene TRBV28; D ambiguous. CDR3 length: 16 amino acids. Germline CDR1 MDHEN, CDR2 SYDVKM. V shed 3 bases and J shed 0 bases, with 12 bases lying between them. The CDR3 region is CASSFATDLAKNIQYF. CDR3 DNA sequence: TGTGCCAGCAGTTTTGCTACAGATCTAGCCAAAAACATTCAGTACTTC.

The V call is TRBV23-1, the J call TRBJ2-1; no firm D call. TRBV23-1 is designated an ORF whose function remains uncertain. Trimming pared 7 bases from V and 12 bases from J, leaving 4 bases between. This CDR3 is built from 8 residues. The CDR3 DNA is TGCGCCAGCACAGGGCAGTTCTTC. Translated: CASTGQFF.

The chain carries TRBV19 and TRBJ2-7; TRBD2 is a possible D gene (5 bases). The V gene's germline CDR1 is LNHDA and CDR2 SQIVND (reference sequence). This CDR3 region has 14 residues. Trimming removed 6 bases from V and 0 bases from J, with 12 bases in between. The CDR3 sequence is CASRTTESSYEQYF. The CDR3 bases are TGTGCCAGTAGGACTACAGAAAGCTCCTACGAGCAGTACTTC.

The V call is TRBV7-2, the J call TRBJ1-1; D unclear. The germline V gene has CDR1 SGHTA and CDR2 FQGNSA. Deletions cut 1 base from V and 0 bases from J, with 12 bases between. The CDR3 is 16 residues long. The CDR3 sequence is CASSLDTSGMNTEAFF. CDR3 bases: TGTGCCAGCAGCTTAGATACATCCGGGATGAACACTGAAGCTTTCTTT.

The chain recombines TRBV10-3 with TRBJ2-7; 9 bases are shared with TRBD2. V lost 10 bases to trimming and J lost 1 base; unmatched junction nucleotides: 8. The CDR3 is 14 amino acids. Germline CDR1 reads ENHRY; CDR2 reads SYGVKD. CDR3 loop: CATIAGELSYEQYF. CDR3 coding DNA: TGTGCCACGATAGCGGGAGAGTTATCCTACGAGCAGTACTTC.

The chain employs TRBV27 and TRBJ1-1; a possible D gene is TRBD1 (6 bases). CDR1 and CDR2 from the germline V gene are MNHEY and SMNVEV (reference sequence). The CDR3 is 15 amino acids. V was trimmed by 1 base and J by 1 base, leaving 10 bases between them. The CDR3 region is CASSLLQGQNTEAFF. The CDR3 DNA reads as TGTGCCAGCAGTTTATTACAGGGCCAGAACACTGAAGCTTTCTTT.

The CDR3 reads CASSQEAGAYTGELFF. DNA of the CDR3: TGCGCCAGCAGCCAAGAAGCGGGGGCCTACACCGGGGAGCTGTTTTTT. The chain carries TRBV4-1 and TRBJ2-2; TRBD2 agrees at 8 bases. The CDR3 consists of 16 residues. From germline, CDR1 is MGHRA and CDR2 YSYEKL. V shed 0 bases and J 3 bases; nucleotides not matched to a gene: 3.

This chain joins TRBV2 and TRBJ1-4; D is perhaps TRBD1 (5 bases). The CDR3 runs 13 residues. Germline V CDR1 and CDR2: SNHLY, FYNNEI. V lost 7 bases and J lost 8, with 14 bases in between. CDR3 sequence reads: CASKLRAQEKLFF. CDR3 coding DNA: TGTGCCAGCAAGCTCAGGGCGCAGGAAAAACTGTTTTTT.

V gene TRBV27 combines with J gene TRBJ1-1, with D unresolved. The germline CDR1 and CDR2 sequences are MNHEY and SMNVEV (reference sequence). Trimming removed 2 bases from V and 1 base from J, with 8 bases in between. The CDR3 extends over 14 amino acids. CDR3 nucleotide sequence: TGTGCCAGCAGTTTAGGGCAGCAGAACACTGAAGCTTTCTTT. Protein: CASSLGQQNTEAFF.

In its sample, this clone was seen a few times. This sequence joins TRBV6-5 and TRBJ1-1; D is perhaps TRBD1 (5 bases). This CDR3 comprises 13 residues. The V and J ends lost 6 bases and 4 bases respectively, with 12 bases between them. Germline loops: CDR1 MNHEY, CDR2 SVGAGI. The CDR3: CASRDSGGTEAFF. CDR3 DNA: TGTGCCAGCAGGGATTCGGGGGGCACTGAAGCTTTCTTT.

This chain connects TRBV5-1 to TRBJ2-1; TRBD1 matches 7 bases. Germline V CDR1 and CDR2: SGHRS, YFSETQ. This CDR3 region has 15 residues. The ends lost 4 bases at V and 0 bases at J; junction bases unmatched: 4. CDR3: CASSPGQSSYNEQFF. CDR3 coding DNA: TGCGCCAGCAGCCCGGGACAGAGCTCCTACAATGAGCAGTTCTTC.

The chain uses TRBV28 and TRBJ1-2; D remains ambiguous. The CDR3 has 11 residues. Germline V gene sequence: CDR1 MDHEN, CDR2 SYDVKM. The ends were cut back, 6 bases at V and 8 bases at J, with 10 bases in the middle. CDR3 bases: TGTGCCAGCAGCGAAGTACAAGGCTACACCTTC. Its protein is CASSEVQGYTF.

This chain uses TRBV5-4 with TRBJ2-5; 10 nucleotides agree with TRBD1. This CDR3 is built from 17 residues. CDR1 is SGHNT, CDR2 YYREEE, per germline (reference sequence). Germline trimming cut 0 bases from V and 2 bases from J; bases unmatched to any gene: 7. The CDR3 DNA reads TGTGCCAGCAGCTTGGAGGGGAGACAGGGGGCGCAAGAGACCCAGTACTTC. This translates into CASSLEGRQGAQETQYF.

The rearrangement uses TRBV5-1 and TRBJ2-1; no definite D call. CDR1 and CDR2 (germline): SGHRS, YFSETQ. Trimming removed 2 bases at V and 8 bases at J, with 14 bases between. This CDR3 contains 14 residues. The CDR3 loop reads CASSFDGSLDEQFF. In DNA form, the CDR3 reads TGCGCCAGCAGCTTTGATGGCTCCCTGGATGAGCAGTTCTTC.

With regard to this clone: One junction end does not reproduce the germline sequence, and a read error may be involved. The chain links TRBV19 to TRBJ1-1; D gene uncertain. CDR1 and CDR2 from the germline V gene are LNHDA and SQIVND (reference sequence). The length of the CDR3 is 14 residues. The CDR3 nucleotides are TGTGCCAGTAGTATACGGTTCGCGAACGCTGAAGCTTTCTTT. This gives the protein CASSIRFANAEAFF.

V and J are TRBV18 and TRBJ1-2; TRBD1 aligns across 7 bases. The CDR3 sequence is 13 residues long. With V trimmed by 3 bases and J by 5 bases, 3 bases remained unmatched. The germline CDR1 and CDR2 sequences are KGHSH and LQKENI. The CDR3, as DNA: TGTGCCAGCTCACCTTCGGGACAGTATGGCTACACCTTC. Translation: CASSPSGQYGYTF.